Detailed here is one TCR beta chain. Its binding antigen is unknown. There are no base qualities to consult, and no much larger clone falls within one base. The library relied on the immunoSEQ multiplex PCR assay. For the multiplex PCR, a mixture combining 60 forward primers for TCR Vbeta segments and 13 reverse primers for TCR Jbeta segments was used. Amplification of the CDR3 region of rearranged TCR beta genes was performed with a multiplex PCR assay on genomic DNA. The amplified TCR beta libraries were sequenced on the Illumina HiSeq System as 87-base-pair reads. Per the original workflow: Across the 670 or so repertoires, a later analysis counted tens of millions of unique TCR beta chains, roughly 11 million of which were shared by at least two donors. Raw reads were error-corrected and collapsed into unique sequences by a nearest-neighbor algorithm in which closely related sequences were merged to remove PCR and sequencing errors. CDR3 sequences were aligned to IMGT reference sequences to assign V, D and J gene segments. For a sequence to be retained, a match of at least six nucleotides was required to both a V gene segment and a J gene segment. Rearrangements were classified as productive when the CDR3 lacked stop codons and remained in frame with V and J, and all other rearrangements were classified as non-productive. Following IMGT convention, CDR3 was defined as the stretch from the second conserved V-encoded cysteine up to the conserved J-encoded phenylalanine. The earlier analysis of about 640 of the donors excluded any sequence lacking an unambiguous match to a single V gene segment. An earlier analysis of fewer than 650 of the donors classified V segments as functional when productive rearrangements were above 56.7% and as segregating when the standard deviation between donors was above 5%. A statistical classification framework was built for diagnosing cytomegalovirus status from the catalog of TCR beta chain sequences. In a later analysis, TCR nucleotide sequences were compared against IMGT/GENE-DB human TR gene sequences so that V and J genes could be assigned. In a later analysis, CDR3 sequences and most-parsimonious VDJ recombination scenarios were assigned using the TCRdist pipeline. A later analysis defined each TCR beta chain by its CDR3 amino acid sequence plus V-gene family, and excluded reads lacking a unique V-gene family. To address suspected cross-contamination and a sequencing artifact, a later analysis removed 592 highly shared, low-generation-probability nucleotide sequences. In a later analysis, a clonal expansion index for each public chain was calculated from normalized within-repertoire ranks of inferred template counts. In a later analysis, generation probabilities were computed with a VDJ recombination model fitted to out-of-frame rearrangements, and the resulting probabilities were checked against IGoR. In a later analysis, hypergeometric tests were used to score TCR-TCR, TCR-HLA and TCR-CMV co-occurrence, with a repertoire-size bias correction applied to TCR pairs. False discovery rates were estimated in a later analysis by permuting HLA or CMV assignments 20 times. In a later analysis, co-occurring TCRs were grouped with DBSCAN, and TCRdist sequence similarity was added when clustering was performed within HLA-allele-positive subsets. Co-occurrence clustering excluded repertoires with fewer than 30,000 or more than 120,000 public chains, plus five with anomalous nucleotide sharing. TCRdb retrieved this table from immuneACCESS and kept in-frame rearrangements only. Not all clones are present; in checked studies, unresolved V genes account for under half, and no reason is known for the remainder. V, J and clone size reflect that table, while D and trimming were determined from the DNA. The sample data list 150,000 to 190,000 clones, and about 85% of these were observed just once. The ten most abundant clones make up more than 2% of the sample.

This sample was included in a study of cytomegalovirus exposure and HLA in healthy donors (TCRdb year 2017). Study-level background: In an earlier analysis of around 540 of the donors, 276 Gb of sequence data and 90 million to 120 million unique TCR beta sequences from roughly 200 million T cells were reported. About 280 gigabases of sequencing data and roughly 80 million unique TCR sequences made up an early release that covered 640 HLA-typed donors. The genetic ancestry cluster associated with self-reported Caucasian donors included approximately 85% of the 398 genotyped donors. The study aimed to test whether cataloging public T cell receptors could reveal signatures of past pathogen exposure. The T cell repertoires of some 700 subjects were profiled by immunosequencing and related to cytomegalovirus serostatus. In addition to the first cohort of about 650 subjects, a separate validation cohort of 120 different subjects was used. To predict cytomegalovirus infection status, the study combined high-throughput TCR immunosequencing, statistical association of individual TCRs with disease status, and machine learning. In a later analysis, previously published TCR beta repertoires from 666 donors were re-analyzed and high-resolution HLA genotyping was added so that TCR occurrence patterns could be studied. Rather than drawing on any new phenotypic data, the later analysis identified candidate immune exposures from TCR beta sequences and the way those sequences occurred across donors. An earlier analysis of 500 to 650 of the donors applied high-throughput TCR beta sequencing to assess whether each TCR beta V gene segment acted as functional or pseudogenic. Donor age, sex, ethnicity and CMV serostatus were collected together with the repertoire data. In a later genetic analysis, genome-wide SNP genotypes for about 55% of the roughly 670 donors were used, and that subset was treated as a discovery cohort. Every discovery cohort repertoire had been produced on one sequencing platform. Both class I and class II loci were covered by HLA typing, at four-digit resolution. The number of donors typed differed by locus, with roughly 629-640 for A, B, C, DRB1 and DQB1, around 520 for DQA1, approximately 570 for DPA1, and 400 to 490 for DPB1. Because of strong linkage in the cohort, 5 or 6 DR-DQ haplotypes were treated as single units for association and clustering. Among some 410 genotyped donors of the cohort, an average of around 240,000 unique TCR beta nucleotide sequences was sequenced per donor, of which about 18% were non-productive. Study-level results and caveats: The sequencing pipeline was judged likely to have produced a cluster of highly shared sequence variants as a technical artifact. Compared with the roughly 670-donor mean, donors in an Asian-associated ancestry cluster had fewer N-insertions in productive TCRs, according to a later genetic analysis. Strong co-occurrence of HLA alleles, especially DR and DQ, made assigning TCR associations to individual alleles difficult. Because counts were too low, about 18 rarely observed V segments, including chromosome 9 orphons, were excluded from the earlier analysis of several hundred of the donors. For the cohort, immune exposure information was limited to CMV serostatus. According to the authors, the approach could potentially be generalized to other disease states and immunological phenotypes. Only TCR beta chains were sequenced in this cohort, and the absence of alpha or paired-chain data limited detectable features. Across donors, most TCR sequences were observed very rarely, whereas some public TCRs were present in many individuals. A later analysis reported that several top co-occurrence clusters appeared linked to parvovirus B19, influenza, CMV and Epstein-Barr virus. In a later analysis, most CMV-associated TCR beta chains were found to appear HLA-restricted, with HLA associations seemingly driven largely by CMV exposure. Cytomegalovirus status was reported to be diagnosed by the classifier with high specificity and sensitivity in both the original and validation cohorts. Correlated functional status among segregating V segments might reflect linkage disequilibrium, but an unknown experimental factor could not be ruled out. Because some donors lacked HLA typing at each locus, the association tests relied only on the typed subset. A later analysis found that TCR association rates varied across HLA loci, with DRB1 alleles showing the most associated TCRs and HLA-C alleles the fewest. In a later analysis, HLA-associated TCR beta chains were found to be more clonally expanded and to have lower generation probabilities than equally common non-associated chains. In the study, 150 to 200 TCR beta chains were listed as associated with cytomegalovirus. The presence/absence analyses assumed that sequencing depth was roughly uniform across donors, and that assumption may not be true. In a later analysis, more than 15,000 TCR beta sequences were associated with specific HLA alleles at a false discovery rate of 0.05. In a later genetic analysis, a missense DCLRE1C variant was associated with V-gene and J-gene trimming of TCR beta chains, and the association was replicated in an independent cohort. In vitro tests confirmed that three of the cytomegalovirus-associated TCR beta chains recognize cytomegalovirus antigens. Broadly in line with IMGT annotations, most TCR beta V segments showed up in productive rearrangements about 87% or about 30% of the time in an earlier analysis of several hundred of the donors. A further reported finding was that TCR beta sequences accurately predicted the HLA-A and HLA-B alleles for most subjects in the first cohort.

In total, 666 healthy bone marrow donors made up the cohort. At the time of sampling, every cohort member was nominally healthy, though immune exposures that went unrecorded were likely present. The donor tested CMV seronegative and was one of the 352 seronegative cohort members. A peripheral blood sample was collected from each donor, and TCR beta sequencing was performed on peripheral blood mononuclear cells. The Qiagen DNeasy Blood Extraction Kit was used to extract genomic DNA from the blood cell samples. Material: PBMCs. This TCR came from a woman younger than 30 in good health and CMV-seronegative.

The nucleotide sequence reads as follows: TGTGCCAGCTCAGGGAAGGGACAGACTAATTCACCCCTCCACTTT. Translated, it gives CASSGKGQTNSPLHF. This chain is built from TRBV18 and TRBJ1-6; 7 bases in between match TRBD1. CDR1 and CDR2 were assigned from the germline V gene as KGHSH and LQKENI. The CDR3 goes from the cysteine to the phenylalanine over 15 residues. CDR3 DNA is the only sequence kept; it has 45 bases, read in frame from the first base. The germline V end is reduced by 5 bases and the J end by 6 bases; junction bases left unmatched: 7.